This T cell receptor beta chain was identified during a study of blood T cell repertoires in COVID-19. Study overall: The study drew acute and convalescent COVID-19 samples from the United States, Italy and Spain. Sample material is recorded as cDNA or gDNA derived from T cells, B-cell-depleted T cells, or PBMCs.

The CDR3 consists of 17 residues. Unmatched junction bases numbered 10, after V lost 1 base and J lost 4 bases. Looked up from germline, CDR1 is SGHTA and CDR2 is FQGNSA. In the original processing: Nucleated cell counts were estimated from reference gene primer amplification. Clones were read by immunoSEQ multiplex PCR, and TCRdb kept only the in-frame ones, dropping some. V and J calls and clone size are as listed in that table; D and trimming were resolved from the DNA. Among a few hundred thousand clones listed, around 83% were seen once. This TCR was recovered from a human donor in a cohort sampled during active COVID-19. Specimen: peripheral blood. The rearrangement links TRBV7-2 to TRBJ2-7; 10 nucleotides align to TRBD2. CDR3 amino acids: CASSLGSSGGRGYEQYF. The CDR3 DNA follows: TGTGCCAGCAGCTTAGGGTCTAGCGGGGGCAGGGGGTACGAGCAGTACTTC.